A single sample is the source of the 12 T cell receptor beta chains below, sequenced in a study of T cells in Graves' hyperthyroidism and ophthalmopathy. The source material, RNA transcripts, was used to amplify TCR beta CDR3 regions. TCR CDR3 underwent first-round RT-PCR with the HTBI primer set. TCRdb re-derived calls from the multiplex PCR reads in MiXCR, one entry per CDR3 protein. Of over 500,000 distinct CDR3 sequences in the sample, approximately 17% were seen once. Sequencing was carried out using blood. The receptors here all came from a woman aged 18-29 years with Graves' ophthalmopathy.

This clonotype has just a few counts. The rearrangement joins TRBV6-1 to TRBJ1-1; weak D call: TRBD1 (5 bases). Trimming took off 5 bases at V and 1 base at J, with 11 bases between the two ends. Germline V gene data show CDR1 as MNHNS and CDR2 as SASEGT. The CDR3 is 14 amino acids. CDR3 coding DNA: TGTGCCAGCAGTTCCGGACATCCGAACACTGAAGCTTTCTTT. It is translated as CASSSGHPNTEAFF.

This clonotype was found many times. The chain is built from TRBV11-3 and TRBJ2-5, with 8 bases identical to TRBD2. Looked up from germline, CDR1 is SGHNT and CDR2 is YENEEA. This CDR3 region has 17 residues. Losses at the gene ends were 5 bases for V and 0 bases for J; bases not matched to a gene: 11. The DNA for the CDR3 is TGTGCCAGCAGCGTAAAGGGCGTAGCGGGGTACCAAGAGACCCAGTACTTC. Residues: CASSVKGVAGYQETQYF. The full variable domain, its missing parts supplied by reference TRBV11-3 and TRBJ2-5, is EAGVVQSPRYKIIEKKQPVAFWCNPISGHNTLYWYLQNLGQGPELLIRYENEEAVDDSQLPKDRFSAERLKGVDSTLKIQPAELGDSAVYLCASSVKGVAGYQETQYFGPGTRLLVL.

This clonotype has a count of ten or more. CDR3 in amino acids: CASSQELGGRVIKEQFF. Written as DNA, the CDR3 is TGTGCCAGCAGCCAAGAATTGGGGGGCAGGGTGATCAAGGAGCAGTTCTTC. The rearrangement links TRBV14 to TRBJ2-1; perhaps D is TRBD1 or TRBD2 (6 bases each). The CDR3 covers 17 residues. The germline V gene has CDR1 SGHDN and CDR2 FVKESK. Trimming pared 0 bases from V and 10 bases from J, leaving 22 bases between.

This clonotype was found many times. CDR3 region: CASGYEQYF. CDR3 bases: TGTGCCAGCGGGTACGAGCAGTACTTC. V and J are TRBV28 and TRBJ2-7; D gene ambiguous. Trimming removed 8 bases at V and 4 bases at J, with 3 bases between. The CDR3 has 9 residues. Germline-derived CDR1 and CDR2 are MDHEN and SYDVKM.

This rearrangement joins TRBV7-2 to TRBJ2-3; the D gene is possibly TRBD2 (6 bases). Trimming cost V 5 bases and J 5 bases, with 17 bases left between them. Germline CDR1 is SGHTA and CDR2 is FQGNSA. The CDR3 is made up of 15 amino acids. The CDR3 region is CASSPRLGYGDTQYF. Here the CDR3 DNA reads TGTGCCAGCAGCCCGAGACTAGGTTACGGAGATACGCAGTATTTT.

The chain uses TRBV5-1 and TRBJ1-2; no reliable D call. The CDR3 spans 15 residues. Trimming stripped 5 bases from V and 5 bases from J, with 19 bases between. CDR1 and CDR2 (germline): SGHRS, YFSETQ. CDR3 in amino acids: CASSSGAAERYGYTF. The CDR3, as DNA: TGCGCCAGCAGTTCAGGAGCGGCGGAACGGTATGGCTACACCTTC. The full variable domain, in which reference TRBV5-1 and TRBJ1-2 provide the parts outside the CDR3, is KAGVTQTPRYLIKTRGQQVTLSCSPISGHRSVSWYQQTPGQGLQFLFEYFSETQRNKGNFPGRFSGRQFSNSRSEMNVSTLELGDSALYLCASSSGAAERYGYTFGSGTRLTVV.

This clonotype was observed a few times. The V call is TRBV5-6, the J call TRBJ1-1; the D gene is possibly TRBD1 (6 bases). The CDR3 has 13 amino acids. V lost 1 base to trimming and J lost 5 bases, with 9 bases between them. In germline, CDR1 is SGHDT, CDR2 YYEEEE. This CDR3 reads CASSLPQGTEAFF. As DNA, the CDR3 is TGTGCCAGCAGCTTGCCCCAGGGGACTGAAGCTTTCTTT.

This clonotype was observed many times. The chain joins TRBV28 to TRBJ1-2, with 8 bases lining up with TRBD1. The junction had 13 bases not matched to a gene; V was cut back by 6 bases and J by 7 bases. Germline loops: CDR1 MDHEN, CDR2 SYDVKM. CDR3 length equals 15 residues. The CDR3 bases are TGTGCCAGCAGCCCGACAGGGGCTAGCGTCTTTGGCTACACCTTC. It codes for CASSPTGASVFGYTF.

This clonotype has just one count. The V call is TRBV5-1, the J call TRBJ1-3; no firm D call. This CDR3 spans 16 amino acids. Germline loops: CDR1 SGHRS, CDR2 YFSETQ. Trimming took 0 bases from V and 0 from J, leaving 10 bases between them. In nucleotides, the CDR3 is TGCGCCAGCAGCTTGGGGGCAGGCAGCTCTGGAAACACCATATATTTT. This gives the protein CASSLGAGSSGNTIYF.

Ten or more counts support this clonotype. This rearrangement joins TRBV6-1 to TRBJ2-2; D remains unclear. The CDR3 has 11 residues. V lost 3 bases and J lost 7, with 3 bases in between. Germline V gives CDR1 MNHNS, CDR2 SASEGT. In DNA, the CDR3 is TGTGCCAGCAGTGACAGCGGGGAGCTGTTTTTT. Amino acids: CASSDSGELFF.

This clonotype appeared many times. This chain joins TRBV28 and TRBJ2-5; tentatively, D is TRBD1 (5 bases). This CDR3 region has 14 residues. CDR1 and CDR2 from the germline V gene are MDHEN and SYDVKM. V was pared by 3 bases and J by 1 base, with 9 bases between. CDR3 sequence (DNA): TGTGCCAGCAGTTTCCAGGGCTTCCAAGAGACCCAGTACTTC. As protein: CASSFQGFQETQYF.

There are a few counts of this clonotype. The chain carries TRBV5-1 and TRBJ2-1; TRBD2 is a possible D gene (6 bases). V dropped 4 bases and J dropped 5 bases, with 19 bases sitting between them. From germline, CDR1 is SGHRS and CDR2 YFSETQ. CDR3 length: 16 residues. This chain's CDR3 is CASSPVLAGSHNEQFF. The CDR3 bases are TGCGCCAGCAGCCCGGTGTTGGCGGGGAGTCACAATGAGCAGTTCTTC.